A selection of T cell receptor beta chains follows, all from one sample in a study of post-analysis software for immune sequencing data. TCRdb called the PCR reads again in MiXCR, with one record for every CDR3 protein. The sample shows hundreds of thousands of distinct CDR3 sequences, 59% of them seen only once. The sequenced material came from blood. These receptors were taken from a girl aged 2 to 9 with multiple sclerosis. CDR3s include the opening cysteine and the closing phenylalanine or tryptophan. Each record gives: D gene, V gene, J gene, clone size, CDR3 protein, CDR3 DNA. The D gene is left open where the match is weak. Clone size is given for some rows only: seen once, a few or many times, or a class if the clone is expanded.

d_call: TRBD2; v_call: TRBV6-1; j_call: TRBJ2-5; clone_size: few; cdr3_aa: CASSPRTSGGANQATQYF; cdr3_nt: TGTGCCAGCAGTCCCCGGACTAGCGGGGGGGCGAATCAAGCGACCCAGTACTTC
d_call: NA; v_call: TRBV6-2/TRBV6-3; j_call: TRBJ2-1; clone_size: once; cdr3_aa: CASSRPTVNNEQFF; cdr3_nt: TGTGCCAGCAGTCGTCCGACGGTTAACAATGAGCAGTTCTTC
d_call: NA; v_call: TRBV6-2/TRBV6-3; j_call: TRBJ2-3; clone_size: NA; cdr3_aa: CASSPHLFITDTQYF; cdr3_nt: TGTGCCAGCAGTCCCCACCTTTTTATAACAGATACGCAGTATTTT
d_call: NA; v_call: TRBV9; j_call: TRBJ2-7; clone_size: NA; cdr3_aa: CASSVGEADEQYF; cdr3_nt: TGTGCCAGCAGCGTAGGGGAGGCCGACGAGCAGTACTTC
d_call: NA; v_call: TRBV7-2; j_call: TRBJ1-2; clone_size: NA; cdr3_aa: CASSLATAVYGYTF; cdr3_nt: TGTGCCAGCAGCTTAGCGACGGCCGTCTATGGCTACACCTTC
d_call: TRBD1; v_call: TRBV10-3; j_call: TRBJ2-1; clone_size: NA; cdr3_aa: CAIRTGLGAYNEQFF; cdr3_nt: TGTGCCATCAGGACAGGGCTCGGAGCCTACAATGAGCAGTTCTTC
d_call: NA; v_call: TRBV5-8; j_call: TRBJ2-7; clone_size: few; cdr3_aa: CASSLSWGYGQYF; cdr3_nt: TGTGCCAGCAGCTTGTCCTGGGGATATGGGCAGTACTTC
d_call: NA; v_call: TRBV18; j_call: TRBJ2-1; clone_size: few; cdr3_aa: CASSPPHNEQFF; cdr3_nt: TGTGCCAGCTCACCACCACACAATGAGCAGTTCTTC
d_call: NA; v_call: TRBV13; j_call: TRBJ2-5; clone_size: NA; cdr3_aa: CASSLISAGREETQYF; cdr3_nt: TGTGCCAGCAGCCTGATAAGCGCGGGAAGGGAAGAGACCCAGTACTTC
d_call: TRBD2; v_call: TRBV3-1; j_call: TRBJ2-1; clone_size: few; cdr3_aa: CASINSGGAYNEQFF; cdr3_nt: TGTGCCAGCATTAATAGCGGGGGGGCCTACAATGAGCAGTTCTTC
d_call: NA; v_call: TRBV7-2; j_call: TRBJ1-4; clone_size: NA; cdr3_aa: CASSLADKGSYTIGKLFF; cdr3_nt: TGTGCCAGCAGCTTAGCGGATAAGGGGTCCTATACTATAGGAAAACTGTTTTTT
d_call: NA; v_call: TRBV11-2; j_call: TRBJ2-7; clone_size: few; cdr3_aa: CASSAWGALNSYEQYF; cdr3_nt: TGTGCCAGCAGCGCATGGGGGGCGCTGAACTCCTACGAGCAGTACTTC
d_call: NA; v_call: TRBV29-1; j_call: TRBJ1-3; clone_size: NA; cdr3_aa: CSVVLPGGSGNTIYF; cdr3_nt: TGCAGCGTTGTGTTGCCCGGGGGCTCTGGAAACACCATATATTTT
d_call: NA; v_call: TRBV5-6; j_call: TRBJ1-2; clone_size: few; cdr3_aa: CASSLGGREGYTF; cdr3_nt: TGTGCCAGCAGCTTGGGGGGTAGAGAAGGCTACACCTTC
d_call: TRBD2; v_call: TRBV11-2; j_call: TRBJ2-1; clone_size: few; cdr3_aa: CASSPPGRGLAGGNEQFF; cdr3_nt: TGTGCCAGCAGCCCCCCGGGGAGGGGACTAGCGGGAGGTAATGAGCAGTTCTTC
d_call: TRBD1; v_call: TRBV7-3; j_call: TRBJ1-1; clone_size: NA; cdr3_aa: CASSKDRGHTEAFF; cdr3_nt: TGTGCCAGCAGCAAGGACAGGGGGCACACTGAAGCTTTCTTT
d_call: NA; v_call: TRBV20-1; j_call: TRBJ2-5; clone_size: NA; cdr3_aa: CSAGRGPGLGRTQYF; cdr3_nt: TGCAGTGCTGGTCGGGGCCCAGGGCTTGGTAGGACCCAGTACTTC
d_call: NA; v_call: TRBV6-1; j_call: TRBJ2-7; clone_size: NA; cdr3_aa: CASREDSKRRRGYEQYF; cdr3_nt: TGTGCCAGCAGGGAGGACTCGAAACGTCGACGGGGCTACGAGCAGTACTTC
d_call: TRBD2; v_call: TRBV12-3/TRBV12-4; j_call: TRBJ2-5; clone_size: few; cdr3_aa: CASSPLGGGDGTQYF; cdr3_nt: TGTGCCAGCAGTCCACTCGGCGGGGGAGACGGGACCCAGTACTTC
d_call: NA; v_call: TRBV11-2; j_call: TRBJ1-2; clone_size: few; cdr3_aa: CASSSLRTTGSHGYTF; cdr3_nt: TGTGCCAGCAGCTCTCTTCGGACCACAGGGAGCCATGGCTACACCTTC
d_call: TRBD2; v_call: TRBV7-9; j_call: TRBJ2-7; clone_size: NA; cdr3_aa: CASAVPSGGPPHYEQYF; cdr3_nt: TGTGCCAGCGCAGTCCCTTCGGGAGGGCCCCCGCACTACGAGCAGTACTTC
d_call: NA; v_call: TRBV19; j_call: TRBJ2-3; clone_size: NA; cdr3_aa: CASESPGTDTQYF; cdr3_nt: TGTGCCAGTGAAAGCCCTGGCACAGATACGCAGTATTTT
d_call: TRBD2; v_call: TRBV7-3; j_call: TRBJ2-1; clone_size: NA; cdr3_aa: CASSDHPSGKLNEQFF; cdr3_nt: TGTGCCAGCAGCGACCATCCGAGCGGGAAACTAAATGAGCAGTTCTTC
d_call: NA; v_call: TRBV10-2; j_call: TRBJ2-5; clone_size: NA; cdr3_aa: CASSTTGDLMEEQYF; cdr3_nt: TGCGCCAGCAGTACAACAGGGGACTTAATGGAGGAGCAGTACTTC
d_call: NA; v_call: TRBV12-3/TRBV12-4; j_call: TRBJ1-4; clone_size: few; cdr3_aa: CASSPQGGFGEKLFF; cdr3_nt: TGTGCCAGCAGTCCCCAGGGTGGCTTTGGTGAAAAACTGTTTTTT
d_call: NA; v_call: TRBV29-1; j_call: TRBJ2-1; clone_size: NA; cdr3_aa: CSFRGYNEQFF; cdr3_nt: TGCAGCTTTAGGGGGTACAATGAGCAGTTCTTC
d_call: TRBD1; v_call: TRBV20-1; j_call: TRBJ1-2; clone_size: NA; cdr3_aa: CSARDRGRGYTF; cdr3_nt: TGCAGTGCTAGGGACAGGGGTCGGGGCTACACCTTC
d_call: NA; v_call: TRBV24-1; j_call: TRBJ1-2; clone_size: NA; cdr3_aa: CATSDSGLGYGYTF; cdr3_nt: TGTGCCACCAGTGATTCCGGACTTGGCTATGGCTACACCTTC
d_call: NA; v_call: TRBV7-9; j_call: TRBJ2-4; clone_size: NA; cdr3_aa: CASSPPLDLLAKNIQYF; cdr3_nt: TGTGCCAGCAGCCCTCCCCTGGATCTACTAGCCAAAAACATTCAGTACTTC
d_call: TRBD2; v_call: TRBV20-1; j_call: TRBJ2-1; clone_size: NA; cdr3_aa: CSARDDTSAHYNEQFF; cdr3_nt: TGCAGTGCTAGAGATGACACTAGCGCGCATTACAATGAGCAGTTCTTC